This T cell receptor beta chain was captured in a study of T cell responses to AZD1222 COVID-19 vaccine. As regards this clone: Its specificity is unknown.

Germline CDR1 and CDR2: SGDLS and YYNGEE. With 3 bases removed from V and 0 bases from J, the gap between germline ends came to 10 bases. There are 14 residues in the CDR3. Study observations and caveats: Vaccination with two AZD1222 doses was followed by a rise in Spike-specific TCR breadth and depth.

Sequencing was performed with immunoSEQ multiplex PCR; in TCRdb, only in-frame clones are kept and a portion is missing. Of 100,000 to 150,000 clones in the sample, 70% to 90% were seen once. This chain connects TRBV9 to TRBJ2-7; a possible D gene is TRBD1 (6 bases). Specimen: peripheral blood, collected on day 0 of AZD1222 vaccination. This sequence originates from an adult in good health. The CDR3 region is CASSGRDNSYEQYF. The CDR3 DNA reads TGTGCCAGCAGCGGCCGGGACAACTCCTACGAGCAGTACTTC.